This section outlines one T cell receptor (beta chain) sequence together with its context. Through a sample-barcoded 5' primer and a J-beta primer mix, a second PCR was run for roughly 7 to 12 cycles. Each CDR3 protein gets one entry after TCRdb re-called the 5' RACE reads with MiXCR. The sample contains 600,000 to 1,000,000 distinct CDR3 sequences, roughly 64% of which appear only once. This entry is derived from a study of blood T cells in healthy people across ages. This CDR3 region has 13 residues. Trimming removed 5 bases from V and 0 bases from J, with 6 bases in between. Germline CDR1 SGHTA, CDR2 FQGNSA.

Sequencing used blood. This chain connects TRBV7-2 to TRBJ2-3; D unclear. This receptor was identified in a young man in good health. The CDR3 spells CASSPQSTDTQYF. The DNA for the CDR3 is TGTGCCAGCAGCCCGCAAAGCACAGATACGCAGTATTTT. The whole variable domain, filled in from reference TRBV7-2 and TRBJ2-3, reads GAGVSQSPSNKVTEKGKDVELRCDPISGHTALYWYRQSLGQGLEFLIYFQGNSAPDKSGLPSDRFSAERTGGSVSTLTIQRTQQEDSAVYLCASSPQSTDTQYFGPGTRLTVL.